What follows are 23 T cell receptor beta chains derived from one specimen sequenced in a study of glioma-infiltrating T cells. Amplification of TCR alpha and beta CDR3 regions from RNA used iRepertoire nested multiplex PCR. Each CDR3 protein gets one entry after TCRdb re-called the multiplex PCR reads with MiXCR. In the table there are more than 100,000 distinct CDR3 sequences, about 30% of which are singletons. Sequencing was done on a sample of glioma tissue, nonneoplastic brain tissue, or PBMCs (not recorded which). The receptors shown here come from a human donor with low-grade glioma or glioblastoma, undergoing nonglioma brain surgery, or in good health (not recorded which).

This clonotype occurred many times. V gene TRBV24-1 combines with J gene TRBJ2-5, with D tentatively TRBD1 (5 bases). Germline-derived CDR1 and CDR2 are KGHDR and SFDVKD. The V gene lost 3 bases and the J gene lost 4 bases, with 8 bases spanning the gap. CDR3 length: 13 residues. CDR3 loop: CATSDGQPETQYF. CDR3 DNA sequence: TGTGCCACCAGTGATGGACAACCAGAGACCCAGTACTTC.

J is TRBJ2-7 and V is TRBV4-2; 7 bases line up with TRBD1. This CDR3 spans 14 amino acids. Trimming took 5 bases from V and 1 from J; bases not matched to a gene: 5. Germline CDR1 and CDR2: LGHNA and YNFKEQ. The DNA for the CDR3 is TGTGCCAGCAGCTATACGACAGGGTCCTACGAGCAGTACTTC. Encoded protein: CASSYTTGSYEQYF.

This clonotype was recorded many times. This chain uses TRBV6-2 or TRBV6-3 with TRBJ2-5, with a weak D call TRBD2 (5 bases). The CDR3 spans 15 residues. Trimming stripped 2 bases from V and 4 bases from J, with 14 bases between. CDR1 MNHEY and CDR2 SVGEGT come from the germline V gene. The CDR3: CASSYGRHEGETQYF. The DNA of the CDR3 is TGTGCCAGCAGTTACGGCCGACACGAGGGAGAGACCCAGTACTTC.

The chain carries TRBV4-1 and TRBJ2-3; D remains ambiguous. V lost 0 bases, J lost 2 bases, and 9 bases lay in between. The CDR3 is made up of 15 amino acids. Germline V gene data show CDR1 as MGHRA and CDR2 as YSYEKL. Written as DNA, the CDR3 is TGCGCCAGCAGCCAAGATGGGAAGGACACAGATACGCAGTATTTT. Protein: CASSQDGKDTDTQYF.

Worth noting for this clonotype: A read error may be the cause here, since a much bigger clone is one base away. The genes are TRBV20-1 and TRBJ2-3; TRBD1 might be the D (6 bases). The germline gives CDR1 DFQATT, CDR2 SNEGSKA (reference sequence). The CDR3 covers 16 residues. The CDR3 is CIASALGQQRTDTQYF. The DNA for the CDR3 is TGCATTGCCTCAGCCCTGGGACAACAGCGCACAGATACGCAGTATTTT.

V and J are TRBV5-4 and TRBJ1-2; 7 bases are a match to TRBD1. CDR3 length: 13 amino acids. The V segment lost 4 bases and the J segment 4 bases; nucleotides outside the gene matches: 4. Germline V gene data show CDR1 as SGHNT and CDR2 as YYREEE (reference sequence). CDR3 protein: CASSRDSSYGYTF. Written as DNA, the CDR3 is TGTGCCAGCAGCCGGGACAGTTCCTATGGCTACACCTTC.

In this sample, this clonotype turned up a few times. The chain employs TRBV7-9 and TRBJ1-5; TRBD1 is a possible D gene (5 bases). Germline CDR1 reads SEHNR; CDR2 reads FQNEAQ (reference sequence). V was pared by 6 bases and J by 9 bases, with 12 bases between. CDR3 length: 12 amino acids. The CDR3 here is CASSPGSRPQHF. The CDR3 coding sequence is TGTGCCAGCAGTCCAGGGAGTAGGCCCCAGCATTTT.

With respect to this clonotype: The conserved phenylalanine or tryptophan is not found at the CDR3 terminus, so this likely reflects a read error. The DNA is omitted, as the CDR3 cannot be located on it reliably, and the CDR3 follows TCRdb's listing. The J gene is TRBJ1-2, the V gene TRBV2. The CDR3 length is 12 residues, termini included. The germline CDR1 and CDR2 sequences are SNHLY and FYNNEI. The CDR3 sequence: CASRRLSYGYAS.

The V call is TRBV29-1, the J call TRBJ2-7; maybe TRBD1 (5 bases). The J call may not be correct, given that the DNA end is closer to TRBJ2-1. Germline values: CDR1 SQVTM, CDR2 ANQGSEA. This CDR3 has 14 amino acids. The CDR3 region is CSVGRDFYYNEQFF. The CDR3, as DNA: TGCAGCGTTGGCAGGGATTTCTACTACAATGAGCAGTTCTTC.

This clonotype was recorded only once. Germline and junction disagree at one end, which may indicate a read error. The rearrangement links TRBV7-2 to TRBJ1-4; weak D call: TRBD1 (6 bases). This CDR3 is 17 amino acids long. CDR1 SGHTA and CDR2 FQGNSA come from the germline V gene. The CDR3: CGSSPDIYTGIAEKLFF. The CDR3 coding sequence is TGTGGCAGCAGCCCGGACATTTATACAGGGATTGCGGAAAAACTGTTTTTT.

The CDR3 is CAISEFLTSGADTQYF. Here the CDR3 DNA reads TGTGCCATCAGTGAGTTCTTAACTAGCGGGGCAGATACGCAGTATTTT. This chain links TRBV10-3 with TRBJ2-3; TRBD2 aligns across 10 bases. CDR1 and CDR2 (germline): ENHRY, SYGVKD. This CDR3 is built from 16 residues. V lost 1 base and J lost 4; bases outside the gene matches: 5.

The J gene is TRBJ2-3, the V gene TRBV28, with D perhaps matching TRBD2 (7 bases). CDR3 length: 15 amino acids. Looked up from germline, CDR1 is MDHEN and CDR2 is SYDVKM. The V gene lost 6 bases and the J gene lost 0 bases, with 13 bases spanning the gap. The CDR3 region has the DNA TGTGCCAGCAGGGGAGGGGGGGGAAGCACAGATACGCAGTATTTT. Residues: CASRGGGGSTDTQYF.

This sequence joins TRBV7-9 and TRBJ2-1; 9 nucleotides align to TRBD1. Germline values: CDR1 SEHNR, CDR2 FQNEAQ (reference sequence). CDR3 length: 14 amino acids. The V segment lost 6 bases and the J segment 7 bases; nucleotides outside the gene matches: 7. CDR3: CASRRTGAENEQFF. Written as DNA, the CDR3 is TGTGCCAGCAGACGGACAGGGGCCGAAAATGAGCAGTTCTTC.

This clonotype was counted many times. This sequence joins TRBV6-2 or TRBV6-3 and TRBJ2-3; D call uncertain. There are 13 residues in the CDR3. V lost 0 bases and J lost 4, with 5 bases in between. Germline V gives CDR1 MNHEY, CDR2 SVGEGT. CDR3 in amino acids: CASSYSSPDTQYF. DNA of the CDR3: TGTGCCAGCAGTTACTCGAGTCCAGATACGCAGTATTTT.

This chain links TRBV11-2 with TRBJ2-3; D perhaps matches TRBD1 (7 bases). Trimming removed 5 bases at V and 4 bases at J, with 19 bases between. This CDR3 spans 16 amino acids. In germline, CDR1 is SGHAT, CDR2 FQNNGV. In DNA form, the CDR3 reads TGTGCCAGCAGCCGCGGGACAGCCCAACCCTCAGATACGCAGTATTTT. The encoded protein is CASSRGTAQPSDTQYF.

A word on this clonotype: A clone one base away is much larger, so this may be a read error. The chain joins TRBV14 to TRBJ2-7; TRBD1 aligns across 8 bases. The CDR3 totals 15 residues. Germline V gene sequence: CDR1 SGHDN, CDR2 FVKESK. CDR3 DNA sequence: TGTGCCAGCAGCCAGCCCGAACGGACAGGGAAGGAGCTGTACTTC. Protein product: CASSQPERTGKELYF.

The table lists this clonotype with many counts. The chain has TRBV28 and TRBJ1-5, with D possibly matching TRBD1 (5 bases). The CDR3 is 15 residues long. Germline V CDR1 and CDR2: MDHEN, SYDVKM. The V end was cut by 6 bases, the J end by 7 bases, with 19 bases between. CDR3 DNA: TGTGCCAGCAGCTCGACCGATAGGGGAGGCCAGCCCCAGCATTTT. Amino acid sequence: CASSSTDRGGQPQHF.

This clonotype was seen many times. This chain links TRBV20-1 with TRBJ1-5; D perhaps matches TRBD1 (5 bases). CDR3 length: 19 residues. V dropped 2 bases and J dropped 2 bases, with 25 bases sitting between them. CDR1 is DFQATT and CDR2 is SNEGSKA in the germline V gene (reference sequence). The CDR3: CSARTIRAGKNSRNQPQHF. CDR3 DNA: TGCAGTGCTAGAACAATTCGTGCAGGGAAAAACAGTCGCAATCAGCCCCAGCATTTT.

The rearrangement joins TRBV5-4 to TRBJ2-3; D might be TRBD2 (5 bases). Germline V gene sequence: CDR1 SGHNT, CDR2 YYREEE (reference sequence). The ends were cut back, 3 bases at V and 7 bases at J, with 9 bases in the middle. This CDR3 has 12 residues. The CDR3 DNA reads TGTGCCAGCAGCTCGTGGAGGAATACGCAGTATTTT. Translation gives CASSSWRNTQYF.

This clonotype was seen many times. V gene TRBV3-1 combines with J gene TRBJ2-3; TRBD1 matches 8 bases. The V gene's germline CDR1 is LGHDT and CDR2 YNNKEL (reference sequence). The CDR3 length is 16 residues. J was trimmed by 4 bases and V by 3 bases; bases with no gene match: 9. DNA of the CDR3: TGTGCCAGCAGCCACAGTTCGGCAGGGGGCTCAGATACGCAGTATTTT. Its protein product is CASSHSSAGGSDTQYF.

This clonotype has only one observation. A read error may explain this, as a much larger clone is one base away. In DNA form, the CDR3 reads TGTGCCACCAGCCCGGACAGGGGGTGGGGGACCGAGTACTTC. This translates into CATSPDRGWGTEYF. V is TRBV15 and J is TRBJ2-5; 10 nucleotides agree with TRBD1. The CDR3 has 14 amino acids. The germline V gene encodes CDR1 LNHNV and CDR2 YYDKDF (reference sequence). Filled out from reference TRBV15 and TRBJ2-5, the complete variable domain reads DAMVIQNPRYQVTQFGKPVTLSCSQTLNHNVMYWYQQKSSQAPKLLFHYYDKDFNNEADTPDNFQSRRPNTSFCFLDIRSPGLGDTAMYLCATSPDRGWGTEYFGPGTRLLVL.

V is TRBV20-1 and J is TRBJ2-1; D uncertain. CDR3 length: 15 residues. Trimming removed 2 bases at V and 9 bases at J, with 20 bases between. CDR1 is DFQATT, CDR2 SNEGSKA, per germline (reference sequence). This CDR3 is CSARYHEGRWSEQFF. The CDR3 DNA follows: TGCAGTGCTAGATATCATGAAGGCAGGTGGAGTGAGCAGTTCTTC.

The V and J genes are TRBV19 and TRBJ1-1; a possible D gene is TRBD1 (6 bases). The CDR3 length is 16 residues. Germline CDR1 is LNHDA and CDR2 is SQIVND (reference sequence). The V end was cut by 3 bases, the J end by 1 base, with 15 bases between. The CDR3 DNA reads TGTGCCAGTAGTATCTGGGGGGCGCCGGGGAACACTGAAGCTTTCTTT. The encoded protein is CASSIWGAPGNTEAFF.